This TCR beta chain was sequenced for a study of shared clonotypes between healthy human individuals (dated by TCRdb to the early 2020s). Looking at the study overall: The cohort comprised two women and a few men aged 18 to 49 years. Per donor, three plates each were used for CD4 naive and CD4 memory, two for CD8 naive, and one for CD8 memory. To estimate repertoire size and how much clonotypes are shared between individuals, the study performed deep sequencing of blood TCR repertoires from a handful of healthy adults. To increase sequencing depth and limit assay-specific biases, TCR repertoire library preparation and sequencing were carried out by different laboratories using diverse techniques. Between about 0.94 and 8.9 billion PBMCs per donor were obtained by leukapheresis.

The donors were healthy, HIV-negative adults with no recently reported acute infections or vaccinations. All donors were Caucasian adults living in Nashville, Tennessee, USA. Magnetic negative selection was used to enrich CD4+ T cells, after which naive cells were positively selected on CD45RA and the negative fraction became the memory subset. Blood was collected by leukapheresis, and PBMCs were isolated by Ficoll-Histopaque density gradient centrifugation and then cryopreserved in liquid nitrogen vapor phase. Purity and quantity of every magnetically sorted T cell population were checked by analytical flow cytometry. Genomic DNA was isolated from every sorted fraction and measured by UV absorbance on a Nanodrop 2000c. The study at large found these results: Only blood was sampled, and tissue TCR repertoires likely differ from those in blood. Across several donors, around 5% of naive CD4, approximately 3.6% of naive CD8, under 2.5% of memory CD4, and approximately 0.4% of memory CD8 clonotypes were shared. Pairwise subsampling indicated that sequencing depth was expected to affect the degree of clonotype sharing among donors. Because the study included a small number of donors, the genetic and exposure-history diversity represented was limited. Incomplete sequencing was indicated by rarefaction of sorted-subset datasets, despite the large sequencing depth. Larger estimated clonotype richness was generally found for naive subsets than for memory subsets. Compared with non-shared clonotypes, clonotypes shared by all four sorted-subset donors had higher generation probabilities.

Using the deep immunoSEQ assay, multiplex PCR amplified TCR CDR3 regions from genomic DNA. Extracted genomic DNA from each cell subset was spread evenly across all wells of several immunoSEQ 96-well plates, with each plate serving as a replicate. For sorted subsets, each replicate PCR was loaded with roughly 200 ng genomic DNA, equivalent to 32,000 or so T cell genomes. Purified libraries were measured with a Qubit 3.0 fluorometer, size-checked on a Bioanalyzer 2100, and measured again with the KAPA Library Quantification kit. Every immunoSEQ 96-well plate was sequenced on a separate single-read 150-cycle Illumina NextSeq 550 flow cell. The source study handled its data this way. Because only junctional sequences without quality scores were contained in the immunoSEQ output, filtering matching that applied to full-length reads could not be performed. Sequences were annotated with PyIR, a Python wrapper for IgBLAST v1.9, and V/J genes and CDR3 were assigned using IMGT germline references. Any read was removed if the V/J assignment was weak (E-value above 1e-6), the CDR3 was missing, or the read contained stop codons, out-of-frame junctions, or ambiguous translated residues. V3J clonotypes were defined as sequences sharing an identical inferred V gene, J gene, and CDR3 amino acid sequence. To compute the percentage overlap between repertoires, the number of shared unique clonotypes was divided by the size of the smaller repertoire. Richness of each repertoire was evaluated using RTK rarefaction, the Chao1 estimator, and Recon v2.1 estimates of unobserved clonotypes. Generation probabilities for all TCRbeta clonotypes obtained by the gDNA method from several donors were computed using OLGA. TCRdb re-hosts the immuneACCESS table, in-frame sequences only. Its copies lack some clones; in the studies checked, an unresolved V gene accounts for under half of them, and the cause for the rest is not known. The V and J calls and the clone size are those of that table, but D and trimming were determined from the DNA. This sample holds a few million clones; just over 90% were observed only once. The top ten constitute over 0.12% of the sample.

CDR1 and CDR2, looked up from the germline V gene, are SGHAT and FQNNGV. Counted from cysteine to phenylalanine, this CDR3 has 15 amino acids. Just CDR3 DNA is preserved here, 45 bases in frame from base 1. Unmatched junction bases come to 9, with V trimmed by 6 bases and J by 9 bases. Details on this clone: Its antigen remains undetermined. No qualities accompany the bases; no much larger clone lies one base away.

This receptor was identified in a man younger than 30 in good health. The chain was built from TRBV11-2 and TRBJ2-2, and TRBD2 aligns with 11 junction nucleotides. The sample taken for sequencing was naive CD4+ T cells sorted from blood. What this sample's cell subset or site label stands for: CD45RA+ positively selected. The CDR3 protein sequence reads: CASSHIAGGPRELFF. The DNA is as follows: TGTGCCAGCAGTCATATAGCGGGAGGGCCTAGGGAGCTGTTTTTT.